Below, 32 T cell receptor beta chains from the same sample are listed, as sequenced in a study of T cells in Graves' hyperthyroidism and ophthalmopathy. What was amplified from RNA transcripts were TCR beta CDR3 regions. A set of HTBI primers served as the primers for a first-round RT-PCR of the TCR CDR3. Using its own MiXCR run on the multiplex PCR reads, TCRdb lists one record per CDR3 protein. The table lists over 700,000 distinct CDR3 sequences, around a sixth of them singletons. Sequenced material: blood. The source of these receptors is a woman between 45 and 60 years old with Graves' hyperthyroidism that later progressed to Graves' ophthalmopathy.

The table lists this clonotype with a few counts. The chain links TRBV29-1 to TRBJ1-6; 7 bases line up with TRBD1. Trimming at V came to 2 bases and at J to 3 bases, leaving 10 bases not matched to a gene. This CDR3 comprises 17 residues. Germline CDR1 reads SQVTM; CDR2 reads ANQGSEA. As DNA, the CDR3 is TGCAGCGTTGAATATTTAAGGGGGCGCGTCTATAATTCACCCCTCCACTTT. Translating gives CSVEYLRGRVYNSPLHF.

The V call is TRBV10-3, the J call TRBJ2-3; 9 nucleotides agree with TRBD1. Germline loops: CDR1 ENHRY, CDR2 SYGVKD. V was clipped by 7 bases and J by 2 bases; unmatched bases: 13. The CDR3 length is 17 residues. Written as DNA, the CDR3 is TGTGCCATCACTCCGGGACAGGGCCACCCTGTCACAGATACGCAGTATTTT. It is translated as CAITPGQGHPVTDTQYF.

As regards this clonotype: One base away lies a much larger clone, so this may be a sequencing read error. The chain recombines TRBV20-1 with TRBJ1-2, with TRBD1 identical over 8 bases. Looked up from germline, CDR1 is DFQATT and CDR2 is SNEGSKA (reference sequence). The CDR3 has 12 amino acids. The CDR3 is CSANRGNYGYAF. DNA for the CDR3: TGCAGTGCTAACAGGGGGAACTATGGCTACGCCTTC.

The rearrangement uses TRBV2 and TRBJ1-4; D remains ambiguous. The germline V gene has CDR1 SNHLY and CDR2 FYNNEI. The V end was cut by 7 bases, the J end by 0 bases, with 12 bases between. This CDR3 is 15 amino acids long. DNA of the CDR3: TGTGCCAGCATTCCCCTCGCCGCAACTAATGAAAAACTGTTTTTT. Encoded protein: CASIPLAATNEKLFF.

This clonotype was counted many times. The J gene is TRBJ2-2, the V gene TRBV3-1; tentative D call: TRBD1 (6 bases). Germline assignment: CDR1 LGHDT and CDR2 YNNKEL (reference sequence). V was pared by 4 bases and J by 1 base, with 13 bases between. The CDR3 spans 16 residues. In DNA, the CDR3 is TGTGCCAGCAGCCCCCAGACAGGATTGAACACCGGGGAGCTGTTTTTT. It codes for CASSPQTGLNTGELFF.

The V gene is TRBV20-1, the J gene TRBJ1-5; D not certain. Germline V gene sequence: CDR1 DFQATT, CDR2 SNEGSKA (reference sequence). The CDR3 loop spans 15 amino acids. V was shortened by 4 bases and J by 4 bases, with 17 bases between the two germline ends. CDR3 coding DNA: TGCAGTGCTAACCGGGAATCGAGGGAAAATCAGCCCCAGCATTTT. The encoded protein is CSANRESRENQPQHF.

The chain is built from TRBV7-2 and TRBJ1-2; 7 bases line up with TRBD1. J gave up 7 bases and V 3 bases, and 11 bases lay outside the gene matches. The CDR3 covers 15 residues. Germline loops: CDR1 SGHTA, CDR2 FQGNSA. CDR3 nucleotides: TGTGCCAGCAGCTTCAGCCCAAGACAGGGTCCTGGCTACACCTTC. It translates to CASSFSPRQGPGYTF.

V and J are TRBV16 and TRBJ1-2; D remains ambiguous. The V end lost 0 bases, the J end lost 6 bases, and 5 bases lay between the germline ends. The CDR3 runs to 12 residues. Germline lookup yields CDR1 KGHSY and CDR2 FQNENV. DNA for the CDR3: TGTGCCAGCAGCCAATCCGGGGATGGCTACACCTTC. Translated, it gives CASSQSGDGYTF.

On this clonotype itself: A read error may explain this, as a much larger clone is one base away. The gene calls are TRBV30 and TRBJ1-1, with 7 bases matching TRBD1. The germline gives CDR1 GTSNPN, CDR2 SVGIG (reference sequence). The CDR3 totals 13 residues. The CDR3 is CTWRQGQNTEAFF. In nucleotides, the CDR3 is TGTACCTGGAGACAGGGACAGAACACTGAAGCTTTCTTT.

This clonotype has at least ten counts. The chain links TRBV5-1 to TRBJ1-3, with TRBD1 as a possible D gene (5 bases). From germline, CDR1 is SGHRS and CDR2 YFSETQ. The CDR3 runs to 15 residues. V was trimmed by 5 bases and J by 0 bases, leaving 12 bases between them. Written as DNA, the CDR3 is TGCGCCAGCAGAAGGGACGGAGACTCTGGAAACACCATATATTTT. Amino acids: CASRRDGDSGNTIYF.

The CDR3 region has the DNA TGTGCCAGCACGAAGCTAAGTTTTAATGAAAAACTGTTTTTT. Amino acids: CASTKLSFNEKLFF. The chain couples TRBV2 to TRBJ1-4; D unclear. Germline CDR1 SNHLY, CDR2 FYNNEI. The V and J ends lost 7 bases and 4 bases respectively, with 13 bases between them. CDR3 length: 14 amino acids. Full variable domain (remainder filled in from reference TRBV2 and TRBJ1-4): EPEVTQTPSHQVTQMGQEVILRCVPISNHLYFYWYRQILGQKVEFLVSFYNNEISEKSEIFDDQFSVERPDGSNFTLKIRSTKLEDSAMYFCASTKLSFNEKLFFGSGTQLSVL.

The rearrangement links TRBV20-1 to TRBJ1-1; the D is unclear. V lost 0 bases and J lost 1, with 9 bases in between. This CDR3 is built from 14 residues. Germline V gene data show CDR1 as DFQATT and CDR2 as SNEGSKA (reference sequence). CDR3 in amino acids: CSARDMRRNTEAFF. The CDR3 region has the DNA TGCAGTGCTAGAGATATGAGGCGGAACACTGAAGCTTTCTTT.

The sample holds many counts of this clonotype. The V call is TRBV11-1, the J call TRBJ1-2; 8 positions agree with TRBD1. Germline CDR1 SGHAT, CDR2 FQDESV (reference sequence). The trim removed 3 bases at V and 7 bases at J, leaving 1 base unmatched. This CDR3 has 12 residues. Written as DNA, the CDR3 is TGTGCCAGCAGCTTCACAGGGGGTGGCTACACCTTC. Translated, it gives CASSFTGGGYTF.

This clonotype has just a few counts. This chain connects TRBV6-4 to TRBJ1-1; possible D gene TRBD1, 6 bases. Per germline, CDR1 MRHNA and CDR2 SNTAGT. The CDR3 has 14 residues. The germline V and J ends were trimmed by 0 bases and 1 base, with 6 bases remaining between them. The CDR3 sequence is CASSDSTGNTEAFF. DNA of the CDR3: TGTGCCAGCAGTGACTCGACAGGGAACACTGAAGCTTTCTTT.

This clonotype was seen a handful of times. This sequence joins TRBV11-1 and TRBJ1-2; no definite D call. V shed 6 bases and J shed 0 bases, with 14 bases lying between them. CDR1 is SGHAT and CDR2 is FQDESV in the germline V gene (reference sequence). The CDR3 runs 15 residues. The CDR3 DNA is TGTGCCAGCAGTGCCACAGTGACCTCTAACTATGGCTACACCTTC. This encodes CASSATVTSNYGYTF.

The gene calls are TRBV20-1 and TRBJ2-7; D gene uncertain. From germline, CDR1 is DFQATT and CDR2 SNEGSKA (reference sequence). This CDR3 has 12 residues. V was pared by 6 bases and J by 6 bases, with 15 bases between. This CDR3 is CSALGQLPEQYF. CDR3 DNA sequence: TGCAGTGCACTCGGCCAACTCCCCGAGCAGTACTTC.

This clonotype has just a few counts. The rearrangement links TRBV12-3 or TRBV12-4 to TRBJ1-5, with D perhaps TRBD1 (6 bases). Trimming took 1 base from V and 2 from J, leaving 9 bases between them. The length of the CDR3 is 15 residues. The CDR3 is CASSLEQGGNQPQHF. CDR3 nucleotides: TGTGCCAGCAGTTTAGAACAGGGCGGCAATCAGCCCCAGCATTTT.

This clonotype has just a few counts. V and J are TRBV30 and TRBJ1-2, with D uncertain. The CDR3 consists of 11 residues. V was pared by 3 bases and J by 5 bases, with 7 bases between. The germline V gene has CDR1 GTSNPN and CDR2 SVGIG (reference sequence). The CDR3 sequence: CAWSGGYGYTF. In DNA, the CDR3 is TGTGCCTGGAGCGGAGGGTATGGCTACACCTTC.

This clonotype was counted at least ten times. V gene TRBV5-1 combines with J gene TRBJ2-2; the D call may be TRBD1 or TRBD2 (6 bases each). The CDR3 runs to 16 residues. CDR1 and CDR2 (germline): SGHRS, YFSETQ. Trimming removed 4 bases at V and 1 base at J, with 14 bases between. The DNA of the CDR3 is TGCGCCAGCAGCCTAAATGGGGGGCTGAACACCGGGGAGCTGTTTTTT. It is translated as CASSLNGGLNTGELFF.

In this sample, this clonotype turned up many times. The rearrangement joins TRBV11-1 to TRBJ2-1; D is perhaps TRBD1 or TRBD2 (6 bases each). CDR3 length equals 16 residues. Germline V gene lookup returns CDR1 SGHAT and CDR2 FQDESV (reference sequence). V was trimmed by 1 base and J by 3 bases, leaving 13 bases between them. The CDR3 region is CASSLGGGLGYNEQFF. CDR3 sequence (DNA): TGTGCCAGCAGCTTAGGTGGGGGGCTTGGCTACAATGAGCAGTTCTTC.

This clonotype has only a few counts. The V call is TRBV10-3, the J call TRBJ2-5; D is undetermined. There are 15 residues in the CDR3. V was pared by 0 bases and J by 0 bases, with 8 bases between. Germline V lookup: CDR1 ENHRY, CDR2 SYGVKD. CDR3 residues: CAISESLGYQETQYF. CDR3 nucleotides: TGTGCCATCAGTGAGTCATTGGGCTACCAAGAGACCCAGTACTTC.

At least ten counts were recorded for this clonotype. The CDR3 sequence is CAWSVYVQGEQYF. CDR3 sequence (DNA): TGTGCCTGGAGTGTATACGTACAGGGGGAGCAGTACTTC. The chain uses TRBV30 and TRBJ2-7; TRBD1 matches at 7 bases. There are 13 residues in the CDR3. V dropped 0 bases and J dropped 7; count of bases not matched to a gene: 6. The germline V gene encodes CDR1 GTSNPN and CDR2 SVGIG (reference sequence).

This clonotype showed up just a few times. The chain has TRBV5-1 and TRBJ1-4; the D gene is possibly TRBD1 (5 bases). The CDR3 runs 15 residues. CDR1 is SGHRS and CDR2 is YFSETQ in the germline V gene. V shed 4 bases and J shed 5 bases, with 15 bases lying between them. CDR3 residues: CASSLPGRKNEKLFF. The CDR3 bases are TGCGCCAGCAGCCTCCCGGGACGGAAGAATGAAAAACTGTTTTTT.

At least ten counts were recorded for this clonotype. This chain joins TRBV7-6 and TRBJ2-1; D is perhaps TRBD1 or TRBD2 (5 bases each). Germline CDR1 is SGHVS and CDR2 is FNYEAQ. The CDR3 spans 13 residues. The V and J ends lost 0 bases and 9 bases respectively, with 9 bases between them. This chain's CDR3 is CASSLALGVEQFF. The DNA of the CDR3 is TGTGCCAGCAGCTTAGCGCTGGGGGTTGAGCAGTTCTTC. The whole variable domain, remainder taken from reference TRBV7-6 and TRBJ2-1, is GAGVSQSPRYKVTKRGQDVALRCDPISGHVSLYWYRQALGQGPEFLTYFNYEAQQDKSGLPNDRFSAERPEGSISTLTIQRTEQRDSAMYRCASSLALGVEQFFGPGTRLTVL.

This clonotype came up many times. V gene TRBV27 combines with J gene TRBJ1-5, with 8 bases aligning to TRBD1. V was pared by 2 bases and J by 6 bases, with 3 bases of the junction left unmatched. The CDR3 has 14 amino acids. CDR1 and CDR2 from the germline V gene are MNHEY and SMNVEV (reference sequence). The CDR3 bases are TGTGCCAGCAGTTTAGAGACAGGGGTTCAGCCCCAGCATTTT. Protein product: CASSLETGVQPQHF.

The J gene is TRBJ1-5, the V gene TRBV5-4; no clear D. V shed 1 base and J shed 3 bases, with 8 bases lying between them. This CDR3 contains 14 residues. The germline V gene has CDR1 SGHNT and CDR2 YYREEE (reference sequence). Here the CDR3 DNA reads TGTGCCAGCAGCTTGAAAGGGAACAATCAGCCCCAGCATTTT. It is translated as CASSLKGNNQPQHF.

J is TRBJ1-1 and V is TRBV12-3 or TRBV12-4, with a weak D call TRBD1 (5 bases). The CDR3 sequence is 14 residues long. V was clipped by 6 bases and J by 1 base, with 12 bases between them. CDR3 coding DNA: TGTGCCAGCAGCCCCAGGACACCGAACACTGAAGCTTTCTTT. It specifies CASSPRTPNTEAFF.

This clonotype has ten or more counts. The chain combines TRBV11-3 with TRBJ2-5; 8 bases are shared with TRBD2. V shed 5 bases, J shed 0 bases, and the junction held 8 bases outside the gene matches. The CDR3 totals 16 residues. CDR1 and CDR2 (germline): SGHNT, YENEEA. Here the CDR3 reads CASSPLSGGDQETQYF. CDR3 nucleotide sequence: TGTGCCAGCAGCCCCTTGTCGGGGGGGGACCAAGAGACCCAGTACTTC.

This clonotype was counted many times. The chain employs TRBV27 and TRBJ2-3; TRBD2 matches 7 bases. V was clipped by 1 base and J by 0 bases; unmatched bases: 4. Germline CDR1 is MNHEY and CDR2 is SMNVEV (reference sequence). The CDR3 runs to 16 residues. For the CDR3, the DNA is TGTGCCAGCAGTTTATTCCTAGCGGCTAGCACAGATACGCAGTATTTT. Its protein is CASSLFLAASTDTQYF.

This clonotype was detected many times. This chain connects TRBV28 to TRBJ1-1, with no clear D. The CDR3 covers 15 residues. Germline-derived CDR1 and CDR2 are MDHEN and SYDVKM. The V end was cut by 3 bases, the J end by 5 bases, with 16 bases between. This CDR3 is CASSFRWAPGTEAFF. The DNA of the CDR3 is TGTGCCAGCAGTTTCAGGTGGGCTCCGGGTACTGAAGCTTTCTTT.

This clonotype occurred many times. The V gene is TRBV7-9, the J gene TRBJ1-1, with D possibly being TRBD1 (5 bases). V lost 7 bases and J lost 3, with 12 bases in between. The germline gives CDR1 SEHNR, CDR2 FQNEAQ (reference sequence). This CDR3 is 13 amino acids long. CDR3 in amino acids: CASTWGEDTEAFF. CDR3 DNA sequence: TGTGCCAGCACCTGGGGGGAAGACACTGAAGCTTTCTTT.

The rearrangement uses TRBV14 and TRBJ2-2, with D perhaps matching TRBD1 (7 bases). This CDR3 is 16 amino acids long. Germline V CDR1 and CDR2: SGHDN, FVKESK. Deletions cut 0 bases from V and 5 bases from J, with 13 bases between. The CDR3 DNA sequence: TGTGCCAGCAGCCAAGATTGGAGGGGGCAAACCGGGGAGCTGTTTTTT. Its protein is CASSQDWRGQTGELFF. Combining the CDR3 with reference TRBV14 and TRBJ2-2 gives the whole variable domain EAGVTQFPSHSVIEKGQTVTLRCDPISGHDNLYWYRRVMGKEIKFLLHFVKESKQDESGMPNNRFLAERTGGTYSTLKVQPAELEDSGVYFCASSQDWRGQTGELFFGEGSRLTVL.